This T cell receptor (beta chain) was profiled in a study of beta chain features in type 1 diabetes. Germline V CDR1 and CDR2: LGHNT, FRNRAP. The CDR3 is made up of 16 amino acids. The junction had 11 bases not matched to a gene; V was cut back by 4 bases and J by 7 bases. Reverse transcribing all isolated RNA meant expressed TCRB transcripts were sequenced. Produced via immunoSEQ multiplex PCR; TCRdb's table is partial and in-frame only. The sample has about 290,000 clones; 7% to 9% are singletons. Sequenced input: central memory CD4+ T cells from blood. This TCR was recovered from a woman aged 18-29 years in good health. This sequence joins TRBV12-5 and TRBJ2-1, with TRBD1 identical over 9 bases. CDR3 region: CASGSGGTGLRNEQFF. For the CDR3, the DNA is TGTGCTAGTGGTTCCGGCGGGACAGGGCTAAGGAATGAGCAGTTCTTC.